Following are 15 T cell receptor beta chains from one sample sequenced in a study of preoperative IRX-2 immunotherapy in early breast cancer. Described treatment: preoperative locoregional IRX-2 cytokine immunotherapy. Sequencing used immunoSEQ multiplex PCR; TCRdb keeps in-frame clones, though not all of them. The sample lists around 25,000 clones, approximately 95% occurring once. Specimen: tumor tissue, collected after IRX-2 immunotherapy. The receptors shown here come from a human donor with breast cancer.

The chain uses TRBV29-1 and TRBJ2-7; TRBD1 matches 10 bases. Germline lookup yields CDR1 SQVTM and CDR2 ANQGSEA. The V segment lost 5 bases and the J segment 7 bases; nucleotides outside the gene matches: 8. The CDR3 runs 13 residues. CDR3 protein: CSVSTGTGVEQYF. CDR3 sequence (DNA): TGCAGCGTTTCCACCGGGACAGGGGTTGAGCAGTACTTC.

V is TRBV7-6 and J is TRBJ2-5; D remains ambiguous. Trimming pared 3 bases from V and 6 bases from J, leaving 11 bases between. This CDR3 has 13 amino acids. CDR1 and CDR2 (germline): SGHVS, FNYEAQ. The CDR3: CASSFSRVKTQYF. The CDR3 DNA sequence: TGTGCCAGCAGCTTTTCTAGGGTAAAGACCCAGTACTTC. The whole variable domain, remainder taken from reference TRBV7-6 and TRBJ2-5, is GAGVSQSPRYKVTKRGQDVALRCDPISGHVSLYWYRQALGQGPEFLTYFNYEAQQDKSGLPNDRFSAERPEGSISTLTIQRTEQRDSAMYRCASSFSRVKTQYFGPGTRLLVL.

This clone was picked up one time. The V call is TRBV7-2, the J call TRBJ2-7; possible D gene TRBD1, 5 bases. V shed 1 base and J shed 3 bases, with 13 bases lying between them. There are 15 residues in the CDR3. Germline V gene lookup returns CDR1 SGHTA and CDR2 FQGNSA. CDR3 amino acids: CASSLEAGQGYEQYF. The CDR3 DNA follows: TGTGCCAGCAGCTTAGAGGCAGGGCAGGGCTACGAGCAGTACTTC.

This chain links TRBV4-2 with TRBJ2-1, with 11 bases fitting TRBD2. This CDR3 is built from 14 residues. CDR1 and CDR2 (germline): LGHNA, YNFKEQ. The V gene end was trimmed by 4 bases and the J gene end by 8 bases; junction bases not matched to a gene: 4. CDR3 DNA sequence: TGTGCCAGCAGCCTCGGACTAGCGGGCGATGAGCAGTTCTTC. The encoded protein is CASSLGLAGDEQFF.

CDR3 loop: CASSPSSGTGTYEQYF. CDR3 nucleotides: TGTGCCAGCAGCCCTTCATCCGGGACAGGAACTTACGAGCAGTACTTC. The chain carries TRBV7-9 and TRBJ2-7; the match to TRBD1 covers 8 bases. The CDR3 is made up of 16 amino acids. Germline trimming cut 5 bases from V and 4 bases from J; bases unmatched to any gene: 13. Germline assignment: CDR1 SEHNR and CDR2 FQNEAQ (reference sequence).

The chain employs TRBV15 and TRBJ2-1; TRBD2 matches at 11 bases. V trimming: 6 bases; J trimming: 5 bases; junction bases outside the gene matches: 0. Per the germline V gene, CDR1 is LNHNV and CDR2 is YYDKDF (reference sequence). This CDR3 contains 13 residues. Here the CDR3 DNA reads TGTGCCACCAGGGGACTAGCGGACAATGAGCAGTTCTTC. Amino acids: CATRGLADNEQFF.

This clone was observed a single time. The V and J genes are TRBV27 and TRBJ1-1; D is unresolved. CDR3 length: 13 residues. Germline V gene lookup returns CDR1 MNHEY and CDR2 SMNVEV (reference sequence). The V gene lost 2 bases and the J gene lost 1 base, with 5 bases spanning the gap. The CDR3: CASSLAGNTEAFF. CDR3 coding DNA: TGTGCCAGCAGTTTAGCCGGGAACACTGAAGCTTTCTTT.

This chain joins TRBV25-1 and TRBJ2-7; TRBD1 aligns across 7 bases. The V and J ends lost 7 bases and 7 bases, in that order; junction bases with no gene match: 10. This CDR3 spans 13 amino acids. Germline values: CDR1 MGHDK, CDR2 SYGVNS. The CDR3 DNA reads TGTGCCAGCATAAAAACAGGGGATTGGGAGCAGTACTTC. Amino acid sequence: CASIKTGDWEQYF.

The chain is built from TRBV2 and TRBJ1-4; 11 bases line up with TRBD1. The CDR3 extends over 14 amino acids. Looked up from germline, CDR1 is SNHLY and CDR2 is FYNNEI. V lost 8 bases, J lost 7 bases, and 6 bases stayed unmatched. The CDR3 loop is CASSWTGGGEKLFF. DNA of the CDR3: TGTGCCAGCTCTTGGACAGGGGGCGGTGAAAAACTGTTTTTT.

The J gene is TRBJ2-7, the V gene TRBV2; 10 bases are a match to TRBD1. Trimming at V came to 6 bases and at J to 4 bases, leaving 12 bases not matched to a gene. CDR3 size: 16 residues. Germline assignment: CDR1 SNHLY and CDR2 FYNNEI. This CDR3 is CASRRTSPGQGYEQYF. The CDR3 DNA is TGTGCCAGCAGACGAACTTCTCCGGGACAGGGGTACGAGCAGTACTTC.

This chain uses TRBV14 with TRBJ2-7; no clear D gene. The CDR3 runs 17 residues. Between the trimmed V and J ends, which lost 0 bases and 2 bases, there was a span of 17 bases. Germline CDR1 is SGHDN and CDR2 is FVKESK. The CDR3 reads CASSQETLTTFPYEQYF. The CDR3 coding sequence is TGTGCCAGCAGCCAAGAGACCCTTACTACATTTCCCTACGAGCAGTACTTC.

The chain couples TRBV5-1 to TRBJ2-7; 9 bases map to TRBD2. This CDR3 comprises 15 residues. V dropped 0 bases and J dropped 6; count of bases not matched to a gene: 7. Germline CDR1 is SGHRS and CDR2 is YFSETQ. DNA of the CDR3: TGCGCCAGCAGCTTGGGTGTTGTAGCGGGAGTCGAGCAGTACTTC. The encoded protein is CASSLGVVAGVEQYF.

The V call is TRBV4-2, the J call TRBJ1-5; 7 bases agree with TRBD1. Germline V gene lookup returns CDR1 LGHNA and CDR2 YNFKEQ. The CDR3 contains 14 residues. V dropped 2 bases and J dropped 5; count of bases not matched to a gene: 3. Here the CDR3 DNA reads TGTGCCAGCAGCCAAAGTACAGGGGATCAGCCCCAGCATTTT. This encodes CASSQSTGDQPQHF.

This chain joins TRBV6-1 and TRBJ2-7; 8 bases are shared with TRBD2. Germline V gene sequence: CDR1 MNHNS, CDR2 SASEGT. V lost 7 bases and J lost 3; bases outside the gene matches: 8. This CDR3 contains 14 residues. The CDR3 DNA reads TGTGCCAGCACTCAACAGAGCGGGAGCTACGAGCAGTACTTC. It translates to CASTQQSGSYEQYF.

The J gene is TRBJ2-3, the V gene TRBV6-1; TRBD2 agrees at 12 bases. The germline V gene encodes CDR1 MNHNS and CDR2 SASEGT. V was pared by 4 bases and J by 6 bases, with 17 bases of the junction left unmatched. The CDR3 contains 19 residues. CDR3 region: CASSAILAGGPVLRDTQYF. The CDR3 DNA reads as TGTGCCAGCAGTGCCATACTAGCGGGAGGCCCTGTGTTACGGGATACGCAGTATTTT.